The source of this TCR beta chain is a study of cytomegalovirus exposure and HLA in healthy donors (dated by TCRdb to about 2017). General notes on the study: In an earlier analysis of about 560 of the donors, under 300 Gb of sequence data and 117 million unique TCR beta sequences from 180 million or so T cells were reported. An early release covering roughly 640 HLA-typed donors comprised approximately 290 gigabases of sequencing data and around 80 million unique TCR sequences. Of the approximately 400 genotyped donors, 70% to 90% were placed in the genetic ancestry cluster associated with self-reported Caucasian donors. The aim of the study was to test whether cataloging public T cell receptors could identify signatures of past pathogen exposure. The T cell repertoires of some 670 subjects were profiled by immunosequencing and related to cytomegalovirus serostatus. In addition to the first cohort of about 650 subjects, a separate validation cohort of over 90 different subjects was used. To predict cytomegalovirus infection status, the study combined high-throughput TCR immunosequencing, statistical association of individual TCRs with disease status, and machine learning. In a later analysis, previously published TCR beta repertoires from roughly 710 donors were re-analyzed and high-resolution HLA genotyping was added so that TCR occurrence patterns could be studied. Rather than drawing on any new phenotypic data, the later analysis identified candidate immune exposures from TCR beta sequences and the way those sequences occurred across donors. An earlier analysis of 587 of the donors used high-throughput TCR beta sequencing to judge whether each TCR beta V gene segment behaved as functional or pseudogenic. Alongside the repertoire data, information on donor age, sex, ethnicity and CMV serostatus was compiled. Genome-wide SNP genotypes for about three fifths of the roughly 700 donors were used in a later genetic analysis, which treated that subset as a discovery cohort. Every repertoire in the discovery cohort had been generated on one and the same sequencing platform. Class I and class II HLA loci were covered by the typing at four-digit resolution. The number of typed donors differed by locus: about 629-630 for A, B, C, DRB1 and DQB1; roughly 510 for DQA1; 606 for DPA1; and roughly 470 for DPB1. About five DR-DQ haplotypes were treated as single units for association and clustering because of strong linkage in the cohort. Among around 400 genotyped donors of the cohort, an average of about 220,000 unique TCR beta nucleotide sequences was sequenced per donor, of which about 18% were non-productive.

Worth noting for this clone: Which antigen it targets is not known. It has no much larger one-base neighbor in the sample; base qualities were not kept.

The cohort comprised 710 or so healthy bone marrow donors. Cohort members were all nominally healthy when sampled, although unrecorded immune exposures were likely present. The donor tested CMV seronegative and was one of the 352 seronegative cohort members. A peripheral blood sample was provided by each donor, and peripheral blood mononuclear cells were used for TCR beta sequencing. Genomic DNA extraction from the blood cell samples was performed with the Qiagen DNeasy Blood Extraction Kit. From cysteine to phenylalanine, the CDR3 is 14 amino acids long. The read is trimmed to its CDR3 DNA, 42 bases read in frame from base 1. Germline trimming amounts to 1 base on V and 5 bases on J, with 4 as the count of junction bases outside the gene matches. CDR1 is given as SGHAT and CDR2 as FQDESV, both from the germline V gene (reference sequence). Library preparation was by the immunoSEQ multiplex PCR assay. For the multiplex PCR, a mixture combining 60 forward primers for TCR Vbeta segments and 13 reverse primers for TCR Jbeta segments was used. A multiplex PCR assay on genomic DNA amplified the CDR3 region of rearranged TCR beta genes. The Illumina HiSeq System was used to sequence the amplified TCR beta libraries as 87-base-pair reads. Per the original workflow: Across the 670 or so repertoires, a later analysis counted tens of millions of unique TCR beta chains, 8.5 million to 12 million of which were shared by at least two donors. To remove PCR and sequencing errors, raw reads were error-corrected and collapsed into unique sequences using a nearest-neighbor algorithm that merged closely related sequences. Alignment of CDR3 sequences to IMGT reference sequences was used to assign V, D and J gene segments. For a sequence to be retained, a match of at least six nucleotides to both a V gene segment and a J gene segment was required. A rearrangement counted as productive if the CDR3 had no stop codons and remained in frame with V and J, and every other rearrangement counted as non-productive. CDR3 was defined by IMGT convention, running from the second conserved V-encoded cysteine to the conserved J-encoded phenylalanine. In an earlier analysis of around 600 of the donors, sequences lacking an unambiguous match to a single V gene segment were excluded. In an earlier analysis of 450 to 700 of the donors, V segments were called functional above 56.7% productive rearrangements and were called segregating when the between-donor standard deviation exceeded 5%. A statistical classification framework was built for diagnosing cytomegalovirus status from the catalog of TCR beta chain sequences. A later analysis assigned V and J genes by comparing TCR nucleotide sequences with IMGT/GENE-DB human TR gene sequences. The TCRdist pipeline was used in a later analysis to assign CDR3 sequences and most-parsimonious VDJ recombination scenarios. In a later analysis, each TCR beta chain was defined by its CDR3 amino acid sequence together with its V-gene family, and reads without a unique V-gene family were excluded. To address suspected cross-contamination and a sequencing artifact, a later analysis removed several hundred highly shared, low-generation-probability nucleotide sequences. For each public chain, a later analysis derived a clonal expansion index from normalized ranks of inferred template counts within each repertoire. Generation probabilities in a later analysis came from a VDJ recombination model fitted to out-of-frame rearrangements, and those results were checked against IGoR. In a later analysis, hypergeometric tests were used to score TCR-TCR, TCR-HLA and TCR-CMV co-occurrence, with a repertoire-size bias correction applied to TCR pairs. In a later analysis, false discovery rates were estimated by permuting HLA or CMV assignments 20 times. A later analysis grouped co-occurring TCRs with DBSCAN, adding TCRdist sequence similarity when clustering within HLA-allele-positive subsets. Repertoires with fewer than 30,000 or more than 120,000 public chains were left out of co-occurrence clustering, as were several repertoires with anomalous nucleotide sharing. TCRdb took over this immuneACCESS table, retaining in-frame rearrangements with V and J assigned. Such tables are incomplete; in checked studies, under half of the missing clones stem from an unresolved V gene, and the remainder is unexplained. V and J calls plus clone size are reproduced from that table; the DNA served to infer D and trimming. Counted in this sample were hundreds of thousands of clones; over 75% of them appeared once. The ten largest clones take up about 1.7% of the sample.

General study outcomes and caveats: According to a later genetic analysis, donors in an Asian-associated ancestry cluster had fewer N-insertions in productive TCRs than the approximately 630-donor mean. Most TCR sequences were observed very rarely across donors, whereas some public TCRs were present in many individuals. Correlated functional status among segregating V segments might be attributable to linkage disequilibrium, but an unknown experimental factor could not be ruled out. The classifier was reported to diagnose cytomegalovirus status with high specificity and sensitivity in both the original and validation cohorts. In vitro tests confirmed that a few of the cytomegalovirus-associated TCR beta chains recognize cytomegalovirus antigens. According to a later analysis, parvovirus B19, influenza, CMV and Epstein-Barr virus appeared linked to several top co-occurrence clusters. In this cohort, only TCR beta chains were sequenced, and detectable features were limited by the absence of alpha or paired-chain data. A later analysis found that TCR association rates varied across HLA loci, with DRB1 alleles showing the most associated TCRs and HLA-C alleles the fewest. Because counts were too low, about 15 rarely observed V segments, including chromosome 9 orphons, were left out of the earlier analysis of several hundred of the donors. A further reported finding was that TCR beta sequences accurately predicted the HLA-A and HLA-B alleles for most subjects in the first cohort. The 87-base-pair reads could not distinguish some IMGT-functional V segments, including TRBV6-2 and TRBV6-3, so those segments were excluded. In an earlier analysis of over 550 of the donors, most TCR beta V segments were observed in productive rearrangements about 90% or about 30% of the time, broadly matching IMGT annotations. The study gave a list of some 150 TCR beta chains associated with cytomegalovirus. Strong co-occurrence of HLA alleles, especially DR and DQ, made assigning TCR associations to individual alleles difficult. The sequencing pipeline was judged likely to have produced a cluster of highly shared sequence variants as a technical artifact. A later analysis found that most CMV-associated TCR beta chains appeared HLA-restricted, with HLA associations seemingly driven largely by CMV exposure. Because some donors lacked HLA typing at each locus, the association tests relied only on the typed subset. In a later analysis, HLA-associated TCR beta chains were found to be more clonally expanded and to have lower generation probabilities than equally common non-associated chains. At a false discovery rate of 0.05, a later analysis linked 15,000 to 20,000 TCR beta sequences to specific HLA alleles. V-gene and J-gene trimming of TCR beta chains was associated with a missense DCLRE1C variant in a later genetic analysis, and the association was replicated in an independent cohort. CMV serostatus was the only immune exposure information available for the cohort. Sequencing depth was assumed to be roughly uniform across donors in the presence/absence analyses, though that assumption may not hold. The authors suggested that the approach could potentially be generalized to other disease states and immunological phenotypes.

The sample taken for sequencing was PBMCs. Rearrangement joined TRBV11-1 to TRBJ1-2, and 7 bases in between align with TRBD1. This TCR came from a male donor in good health and CMV-seronegative. DNA sequence: TGTGCCAGCAGCTTAGAGACAGGGAGGTATGGCTACACCTTC. This encodes CASSLETGRYGYTF. Joined to the reference TRBV11-1 and TRBJ1-2 proteins, this CDR3 gives the full variable domain: EAEVAQSPRYKITEKSQAVAFWCDPISGHATLYWYRQILGQGPELLVQFQDESVVDDSQLPKDRFSAERLKGVDSTLKIQPAELGDSAMYLCASSLETGRYGYTFGSGTRLTVV.